This TCR beta chain emerged from a study of human T cells and chemical hapten exposure. One entry per CDR3 protein results from TCRdb running MiXCR on the RACE reads. Of just over 95,000 distinct CDR3 sequences listed, roughly a quarter were seen once; the top ten hold 10% to 13%. There are 13 residues in the CDR3. Per germline, CDR1 SQVTM and CDR2 ANQGSEA. V was clipped by 7 bases and J by 1 base, with 11 bases between them. This clonotype occurred a few times. Time point here: patch test 3, about 24 weeks after DPC sensitization. Sample treatment: therapeutic diphenylcyclopropenone sensitization with weekly scalp DPC.

The input for sequencing was whole blood, taken in connection with sensitization to the hapten diphenylcyclopropenone (DPC). This TCR came from a man aged 35 to 55 with alopecia areata. Some clones in this sample may be carry-over from other donors' samples. The chain carries TRBV29-1 and TRBJ2-1, with a tentative D call TRBD2 (5 bases). The CDR3 loop reads CSALRESYNEQFF. The CDR3 DNA reads as TGCAGCGCCCTAAGGGAGTCCTACAATGAGCAGTTCTTC.